This TCR beta chain was recorded in a study of T-cell memory formation after mild COVID-19. Study context: Most TCR clusters belonged to a single donor.

Study-level results: Clones that contracted from day 15 to 85 were balanced CD4/CD8, while later expanders leaned CD4+. Mostly located in CM and EM were contracting CD4+ clones, with contracting CD8+ clones located in EMRA. Several responding clones turned up in pre-infection memory, indicating that cross-reactive memory may have taken part.

As to this clonotype: Antigen: not known.

There are 16 residues in the CDR3. V was shortened by 6 bases and J by 6 bases, with 21 bases between the two germline ends. Germline CDR1 reads SNHLY; CDR2 reads FYNNEI. TCRdb redid the calling of the 5' RACE reads with MiXCR, one entry per CDR3 protein. In the table there are just under 550,000 distinct CDR3 sequences, over 20% of which are singletons. This chain joins TRBV2 and TRBJ2-1, with D tentatively TRBD2 (6 bases). Material for sequencing was PBMCs or a T cell subset sorted from them (not recorded which). This clonotype originated in an adult woman who had mild COVID-19 (a few samples of this study predate the infection). Cell type and time point are not known. Written as DNA, the CDR3 is TGTGCCAGCAGACACTTTAGCGGACCCCCCCGCAATGAGCAGTTCTTC. This translates into CASRHFSGPPRNEQFF.